Listed here are 8 T cell receptor beta chains from one sample, sequenced in a study of cytomegalovirus exposure and HLA in healthy donors. With 60 Vbeta and 13 Jbeta primers, the PCR was carried out. The method was immunoSEQ multiplex PCR; TCRdb's version includes in-frame clones alone and lacks a portion of them. The top ten hold under 30% of the sample, which has fewer than 80,000 clones, more than 60% seen once. The sequenced material came from PBMCs. These receptors were obtained from a woman aged 40 to 50 in good health and CMV-seropositive.

Only a few counts were recorded for this clone. The chain combines TRBV2 with TRBJ2-2; TRBD2 aligns across 10 bases. The CDR3 is 15 residues long. Per germline, CDR1 SNHLY and CDR2 FYNNEI. V gave up 4 bases and J gave up 7 bases; unmatched junction bases: 6. CDR3 in amino acids: CASSGLAGVLGELFF. The CDR3 DNA follows: TGTGCCAGCAGTGGTCTAGCGGGGGTTCTCGGGGAGCTGTTTTTT. The full variable domain, its missing parts supplied by reference TRBV2 and TRBJ2-2, is EPEVTQTPSHQVTQMGQEVILRCVPISNHLYFYWYRQILGQKVEFLVSFYNNEISEKSEIFDDQFSVERPDGSNFTLKIRSTKLEDSAMYFCASSGLAGVLGELFFGEGSRLTVL.

V gene TRBV2 combines with J gene TRBJ2-7; 8 bases fit TRBD1. The CDR3 has 12 residues. V lost 10 bases to trimming and J lost 5 bases; unmatched junction nucleotides: 7. The germline V gene has CDR1 SNHLY and CDR2 FYNNEI. Here the CDR3 reads CATDRGTHEQYF. DNA of the CDR3: TGTGCCACCGACAGGGGAACCCACGAGCAGTACTTC.

The chain combines TRBV2 with TRBJ1-1, with no clear D. This CDR3 comprises 13 residues. From germline, CDR1 is SNHLY and CDR2 FYNNEI. Trimming left V 1 base short and J 7 bases short, with 10 bases between. CDR3 sequence reads: CASSEGGDIEAFF. As DNA, the CDR3 is TGTGCCAGCAGTGAAGGTGGAGATATTGAAGCTTTCTTT. Using reference TRBV2 and TRBJ1-1 for the parts outside the CDR3, the full variable domain is EPEVTQTPSHQVTQMGQEVILRCVPISNHLYFYWYRQILGQKVEFLVSFYNNEISEKSEIFDDQFSVERPDGSNFTLKIRSTKLEDSAMYFCASSEGGDIEAFFGQGTRLTVV.

The V gene is TRBV20-1, the J gene TRBJ1-2; 7 bases fit TRBD1. The V gene's germline CDR1 is DFQATT and CDR2 SNEGSKA (reference sequence). Unmatched junction bases numbered 2, after V lost 7 bases and J lost 3 bases. This CDR3 region has 11 residues. The CDR3 is CSERGHYGYTF. In DNA form, the CDR3 reads TGCAGTGAAAGGGGGCACTATGGCTACACCTTC.

Worth noting for this clone: An end of the junction does not agree with germline; a read error may underlie this. The rearrangement uses TRBV7-9 and TRBJ2-2; D call uncertain. Looked up from germline, CDR1 is SEHNR and CDR2 is FQNEAQ (reference sequence). The length of the CDR3 is 12 residues. CDR3 sequence (DNA): TGTTCCAGCATCCTCTTAACCGGGGAGCTGTTTTTT. Residues: CSSILLTGELFF.

The rearrangement uses TRBV30 and TRBJ1-4, with D possibly being TRBD1 (5 bases). The CDR3 runs 17 residues. The germline V gene has CDR1 GTSNPN and CDR2 SVGIG (reference sequence). V shed 1 base and J shed 2 bases, with 17 bases lying between them. The CDR3 sequence is CAWSASREGSTNEKLFF. The CDR3 DNA is TGTGCCTGGAGTGCCTCCAGGGAGGGGAGCACTAATGAAAAACTGTTTTTT.

This chain connects TRBV6-1 to TRBJ1-3, with a weak D call TRBD1 (5 bases). Trimming cost V 1 base and J 0 bases, with 7 bases left between them. Germline V gene lookup returns CDR1 MNHNS and CDR2 SASEGT. The CDR3 is 15 residues long. CDR3 sequence: CASSEVGGSGNTIYF. The CDR3 bases are TGTGCCAGCAGTGAAGTGGGGGGCTCTGGAAACACCATATATTTT.

The V gene is TRBV5-1, the J gene TRBJ2-3; 11 nucleotides align to TRBD2. Unmatched junction bases numbered 4, after V lost 0 bases and J lost 1 base. Germline V gene data show CDR1 as SGHRS and CDR2 as YFSETQ. The CDR3 contains 17 residues. CDR3 region: CASSLDPGLAGTDTQYF. The CDR3 nucleotides are TGCGCCAGCAGCTTGGACCCGGGACTAGCGGGCACAGATACGCAGTATTTT.